These T cell receptor beta chains were read from a single sample in a study of blood T cell repertoires in COVID-19. Assay used: immunoSEQ multiplex PCR; TCRdb lists only in-frame clones, some missing. The data hold about 190,000 clones, with roughly 80% observed a single time. Material for sequencing was PBMCs or T cells enriched from blood (not recorded which). All receptors come from a woman aged 30 to 39 who had recovered from COVID-19. CDR3s include the opening cysteine and the closing phenylalanine or tryptophan. The D gene is left open where the match is weak. The size entry is marked missing in some rows and otherwise reads once, few, many or a size class.

cdr3_nt cdr3_aa v_call d_call clone_size j_call
TGTGCCAGCAGCTTAGGGTTTACTAGCGGATACGAGCAGTACTTC CASSLGFTSGYEQYF TRBV11-2 TRBD2 few TRBJ2-7
TGTGCCAGCAGTTACAGACAGGGAGGTGGCTACACCTTC CASSYRQGGGYTF TRBV6-5 TRBD1 NA TRBJ1-2
TGTGCCAGCCTAGACCGGACAGGCGGGTTTCGAGTTAATTCACCCCTCCACTTT CASLDRTGGFRVNSPLHF TRBV2 TRBD1 NA TRBJ1-6
TGTGCCAGCAGTGGGGCGGGGGGAGGACAACCCCTCCACTTT CASSGAGGGQPLHF TRBV28 NA NA TRBJ1-6
TGTGCCATCAGGACAGGGGGGTACACTGAAGCTTTCTTT CAIRTGGYTEAFF TRBV10-3 TRBD1 NA TRBJ1-1
TGCGCCAGCAGCCGGAGCCCATTTGAAAGGGGCAGTGGCTACACCTTC CASSRSPFERGSGYTF TRBV5-1 NA NA TRBJ1-2
TGTGCCTGGAGTGTACCGGCGGAGCTTACCCACGAGCAGTACTTC CAWSVPAELTHEQYF TRBV30 NA NA TRBJ2-7
TGTGCCAGCAGCTCCCCGGCGGGGGGAGGCAATCAGCCCCAGCATTTT CASSSPAGGGNQPQHF TRBV5-8 NA NA TRBJ1-5
TGCGCCAGCAGCCAAGAGGGGAGGGAGACCCAGTACTTC CASSQEGRETQYF TRBV4-1 NA NA TRBJ2-5
TGTGCCAGTAGTACAAATGGACGGGGGGCAGCGAGAGAGACCCAGTACTTC CASSTNGRGAARETQYF TRBV19 NA NA TRBJ2-5
TGTGCCAGCAGTTACTCGGGTCAGGGCTTCAATCAGCCCCAGCATTTT CASSYSGQGFNQPQHF TRBV6-5 NA NA TRBJ1-5
TGTGCCAGCAGCCAAGATACAGGGTCCAAGTTGGATACGCAGTATTTT CASSQDTGSKLDTQYF TRBV14 NA NA TRBJ2-3
TGTGCCAGCAGCTTGGGGGGGGGCCCGGAGACCCAGTACTTC CASSLGGGPETQYF TRBV5-4 NA NA TRBJ2-5
TGTGCCAGCAGTTTGGGACAGAGGTTGTGGGGCTACACCTTC CASSLGQRLWGYTF TRBV28 TRBD1 NA TRBJ1-2
TGTGCCAGTAGTTCTCGGGACAGCCGACAGCCCCAGCATTTT CASSSRDSRQPQHF TRBV19 TRBD1 once TRBJ1-5
TGTGCCAGCAGTGGAAACAGGGGCCCTTACAATGAGCAGTTCTTC CASSGNRGPYNEQFF TRBV2 TRBD1 NA TRBJ2-1
TGTGCCAGCAGCTCCCCCGCCGGGGTACCCTATGGCTACACCTTC CASSSPAGVPYGYTF TRBV5-4 NA NA TRBJ1-2
TGTGCCAGCAGCTTATTTAGCTATCCTTCAGAGACCCAGTACTTC CASSLFSYPSETQYF TRBV7-2 NA once TRBJ2-5
TGTGCCAGCAGTTCAACCAGTGACAATCAGCCCCAGCATTTT CASSSTSDNQPQHF TRBV28 NA NA TRBJ1-5
TGTGCCAGCAGCCTGCGAGCGGGAGGGAGTGGTTACAATGAGCAGTTCTTC CASSLRAGGSGYNEQFF TRBV5-5 TRBD2 NA TRBJ2-1
TGCGGGGAGACAGGGGGCTACGAGCAGTACTTC CGETGGYEQYF TRBV20-1 TRBD1 once TRBJ2-7
TGTGCCAGCAGCTTTTTGGGCGTTCTGGCGGGGCCGAGCTCCTACAATGAGCAGTTCTTC CASSFLGVLAGPSSYNEQFF TRBV5-8 NA NA TRBJ2-1